This T cell receptor beta chain comes out of a study of post-analysis software for immune sequencing data. Study-level results: By F measure, strong co-clustering occurred among samples prepared in the same batch. Relative to controls, patients had five TRBV segments at higher frequency, with TRBV5-6, TRBV5-1 and TRBV20-1 among these. Controls showed significantly higher normalized Chao1 diversity than did multiple sclerosis patients.

The ends were cut back, 5 bases at V and 4 bases at J, with 18 bases in the middle. This CDR3 region has 16 residues. Germline V gene data show CDR1 as SEHNR and CDR2 as FQNEAQ (reference sequence). TCR beta libraries were prepared from cDNA with unique molecular identifiers. MiXCR, run by TCRdb on the PCR reads, gives a single entry per CDR3 protein. The sample carries more than 450,000 distinct CDR3 sequences, roughly 34% recorded once. As concerns this clonotype: As yet, its antigen is unknown.

Sequenced material: blood. The TCR sequence derives from a girl aged 2-17 years with multiple sclerosis. The V and J genes are TRBV7-9 and TRBJ1-3, with D possibly being TRBD1 (6 bases). DNA of the CDR3: TGTGCCAGCAGCAACACAACAGGGTTGCTCGGAAACACCATATATTTT. Protein: CASSNTTGLLGNTIYF. The full variable domain, its missing parts supplied by reference TRBV7-9 and TRBJ1-3, is DTGVSQNPRHKITKRGQNVTFRCDPISEHNRLYWYRQTLGQGPEFLTYFQNEAQLEKSRLLSDRFSAERPKGSFSTLEIQRTEQGDSAMYLCASSNTTGLLGNTIYFGEGSWLTVV.